A single sample gave rise to the 7 T cell receptor beta chains below, sequenced in a study of CD8+CD57+ T cells in acquired aplastic anemia. Genomic DNA, the template, was used for profiling of the TCR beta VDJ and CDR3. In TCRdb, the reads were re-called with MiXCR into one record per CDR3 protein. The data hold some 210,000 distinct CDR3 sequences, with under 65% observed a single time. Sequenced sample: sorted CD4+, CD8+, or CD8+CD57+ T cells (not recorded which) from PBMCs. Receptor source: a human donor in good health.

The chain links TRBV4-1 to TRBJ2-1; D ambiguous. CDR3 length: 18 residues. Germline CDR1 is MGHRA and CDR2 is YSYEKL. V lost 0 bases, J lost 5 bases, and 20 bases lay in between. The CDR3 DNA reads TGCGCCAGCAGCCAAGACCGCTTCACCCTCAACATTCACAATGAGCAGTTCTTC. Its translation: CASSQDRFTLNIHNEQFF.

J is TRBJ2-1 and V is TRBV15; TRBD2 matches at 7 bases. The CDR3 extends over 13 amino acids. V gave up 8 bases and J gave up 6 bases; unmatched junction bases: 7. Germline V gene lookup returns CDR1 LNHNV and CDR2 YYDKDF (reference sequence). As DNA, the CDR3 is TGTGCCACCTTCGCGGGAGCTCGCAATGAGCAGTTCTTC. It codes for CATFAGARNEQFF.

The rearrangement joins TRBV19 to TRBJ2-7, with a weak D call TRBD2 (6 bases). Trimming left V 9 bases short and J 0 bases short, with 18 bases between. This CDR3 has 15 residues. Germline assignment: CDR1 LNHDA and CDR2 SQIVND (reference sequence). The CDR3 loop reads CASQQGRGSSYEQYF. The DNA for the CDR3 is TGTGCCAGCCAACAAGGGCGGGGCAGCTCCTACGAGCAGTACTTC.

The chain uses TRBV11-1 and TRBJ2-7, with 8 nucleotides matching TRBD2. The CDR3 runs 13 residues. The V and J ends lost 5 bases and 7 bases, in that order; junction bases with no gene match: 7. Germline V gene sequence: CDR1 SGHAT, CDR2 FQDESV (reference sequence). For the CDR3, the DNA is TGTGCCAGCAGCGTAGGGGGGACTAGTGAGCAGTACTTC. This encodes CASSVGGTSEQYF.

The rearrangement links TRBV20-1 to TRBJ2-7, with 10 positions matching TRBD1. The V gene's germline CDR1 is DFQATT and CDR2 SNEGSKA (reference sequence). The length of the CDR3 is 17 residues. V lost 6 bases and J lost 1; bases outside the gene matches: 15. CDR3 region: CSAPGGGGQGPSYEQYF. CDR3 DNA sequence: TGCAGTGCCCCGGGGGGGGGGGGACAGGGGCCGTCCTACGAGCAGTACTTC.

As regards this clonotype: A clone one base away is much larger, so this may be a read error. This chain joins TRBV3-1 and TRBJ2-7, with 7 nucleotides matching TRBD1. The germline V gene encodes CDR1 LGHDT and CDR2 YNNKEL (reference sequence). The CDR3 consists of 16 residues. V lost 4 bases and J lost 0; bases outside the gene matches: 9. This CDR3 reads CASSRDTGTDSYEQYF. The DNA of the CDR3 is TGTGCCAGCAGCCGAGATACGGGGACAGACTCCTACGAGCAGTACTTC.

The rearrangement joins TRBV7-2 to TRBJ2-7; D gene uncertain. The CDR3 is 14 amino acids. Deletions cut 2 bases from V and 7 bases from J, with 15 bases between. CDR1 is SGHTA and CDR2 is FQGNSA in the germline V gene. CDR3 DNA sequence: TGTGCCAGCAGCTTAAACCCTATCGGGTGGGAGCAGTACTTC. Its protein product is CASSLNPIGWEQYF.